Listed below are T cell receptor beta chains from one sample, sequenced in a study of T cell repertoires in cytomegalovirus infection. The antigens of these receptors remain unknown. Each CDR3 protein is one row after TCRdb ran MiXCR on the reads. Here the sample spans 550,000 to 700,000 distinct CDR3 sequences, 40% being singletons. Sequenced material: cultured PBMCs, taken from culture after CMV antigen stimulation. The receptors come from a human donor in good health (CMV status not recorded). Some clones in this sample may be carry-over from other donors' samples. Each CDR3 is given with its conserved first and last residue. A D gene is named only where the DNA matches it firmly. A clone size is listed for some rows: how often the clone was seen (once, few, many), or a class if it is expanded.

j_call d_call clone_size v_call cdr3_nt cdr3_aa
TRBJ2-5 . . TRBV27 TGTGCCAGCAGTTTTTTTGGGAAGGAGACCCAGTACTTC CASSFFGKETQYF
TRBJ1-1 TRBD1 . TRBV5-1 TGCGCCAGCAGCTCCGCCGGGACAGTGAACACTGAAGCTTTCTTT CASSSAGTVNTEAFF
TRBJ2-7 . . TRBV7-2 TGTGCCAGCAGCTGGACAGATACCTACGAGCAGTACTTC CASSWTDTYEQYF
TRBJ1-6 . few TRBV11-2 TGTGCCAGCAGCCGAGGGAATTTTGGTTCACCCCTCCACTTT CASSRGNFGSPLHF
TRBJ1-5 TRBD1 . TRBV19 TGTGCCAGTAGTAAAGGGACAGGGTCTCAGCCCCAGCATTTT CASSKGTGSQPQHF
TRBJ2-5 TRBD2 . TRBV10-3 TGTGCCATCTCCTCACTAGCGGGGGGAGACTTCCAAGAGACCCAGTACTTC CAISSLAGGDFQETQYF
TRBJ1-5 . few TRBV6-1 TGTGCCAGCACATCCCGGTCGATAAGCAATCAGCCCCAGCATTTT CASTSRSISNQPQHF
TRBJ2-3 . few TRBV6-1 TGTGCCAGCAGTGAAGGGAGGGGACCCACAGATACGCAGTATTTT CASSEGRGPTDTQYF
TRBJ2-7 TRBD1 few TRBV4-3 TGCGCCAGCAGCCAAGATGGGCCGCGGACAGGGCCCTACGAGCAGTACTTC CASSQDGPRTGPYEQYF
TRBJ1-1 TRBD1 . TRBV11-3 TGTGCCAGCAGCTTTTCGGGACAGGGGAACACTGAAGCTTTCTTT CASSFSGQGNTEAFF
TRBJ2-1 . . TRBV10-3 TGTGCCATCACCCCCCGGGCCGGGGGAAGTGGGAATGAGCAGTTCTTC CAITPRAGGSGNEQFF
TRBJ2-7 TRBD2 . TRBV4-3 TGCGCCAGCAGCCAAGATAGATTTGGACTAGCGGGGAAGGACTACGAGCAGTACTTC CASSQDRFGLAGKDYEQYF
TRBJ2-1 . . TRBV7-2 TGTGCCAGCAGCCCGCCCCTACCCTACAATGAGCAGTTCTTC CASSPPLPYNEQFF
TRBJ2-1 TRBD2 . TRBV7-2 TGTGCCAGCGGGCCGGGACTAGCGGGGTGGGGTGAGCAGTTCTTC CASGPGLAGWGEQFF
TRBJ2-3 TRBD2 . TRBV7-2 TGTGCCAGCAGCTTACTAGCGGGGCAAACGCAGTATTTT CASSLLAGQTQYF
TRBJ2-7 . . TRBV7-6 TGTGCCAGCAGCCATCCCCAAACCTACGAGCAGTACTTC CASSHPQTYEQYF
TRBJ1-1 . few TRBV6-6 TGTGCCAGCAACGACGAGGCAGGGGCGAACACTGAAGCTTTCTTT CASNDEAGANTEAFF
TRBJ2-6 . few TRBV5-6 TGTGCCAGCAGCCCCGGGGAACTCGGGGCCAACGTCCTGACTTTC CASSPGELGANVLTF
TRBJ1-5 . . TRBV12-3/TRBV12-4 TGTGCCAGTGCCCTAAGGGGGGGCGCGGGTTCCAATCAGCCCCAGCATTTT CASALRGGAGSNQPQHF
TRBJ2-6 . many TRBV7-9 TGTGCCAGCAGCCTCCGCGCAGGGCTTAACTCTGGGGCCAACGTCCTGACTTTC CASSLRAGLNSGANVLTF
TRBJ2-3 TRBD2 . TRBV4-1 TGCGCCAGCAGCCAGGAGGCGGGAGGGGGCACAGATACGCAGTATTTT CASSQEAGGGTDTQYF
TRBJ2-7 . many TRBV7-2 TGTGCCAGCAGCTTAGTGGTTAGCACTTCCTACGAGCAGTACTTC CASSLVVSTSYEQYF
TRBJ1-1 TRBD1 many TRBV7-8 TGTGCCAGCAGCTGGGCCGGGACAGTTAACACTGAAGCTTTCTTT CASSWAGTVNTEAFF
TRBJ2-5 . . TRBV4-3 TGCGCCAGCAGCCCTGGGGGAGAGGGAGAGACCCAGTACTTC CASSPGGEGETQYF
TRBJ1-1 . . TRBV7-9 TGTGCCAGCAGCCTACCGGTCGGGGCTAGGAGCACTGAAGCTTTCTTT CASSLPVGARSTEAFF
TRBJ1-3 . . TRBV19 TGTGCCACCCGGAGACTGGCTGGAAACACCATATATTTT CATRRLAGNTIYF
TRBJ2-5 . . TRBV7-6 TGTGCCAGCAGCTGGACTGGGGGGGAGACCCAGTACTTC CASSWTGGETQYF
TRBJ2-1 . few TRBV7-2 TGTGCCAGCAGCCCGCGACTAGGGGGGGAGTTCTTC CASSPRLGGEFF
TRBJ2-5 TRBD1 few TRBV7-8 TGTGCCAGCAGCGTGACAGGGCTAGAGACCCAGTACTTC CASSVTGLETQYF
TRBJ2-7 TRBD1 few TRBV6-6 TGTGCCAGCAGTTACAACTCAGGGGGCCCCTACGAGCAGTACTTC CASSYNSGGPYEQYF
TRBJ2-7 TRBD1 . TRBV6-8 TGTGCCAGCAGTTCGGACAGGGCCGCCGACGAGCAGTACTTC CASSSDRAADEQYF
TRBJ1-1 . . TRBV5-4 TGTGCCAGCAGCTTGGGGCAGGTGAGGGCTGAAGCTTTCTTT CASSLGQVRAEAFF
TRBJ2-1 TRBD1 . TRBV11-3 TGTGCCAGCAGCTACGGACAGGGGGGCGGTGAGCAGTTCTTC CASSYGQGGGEQFF
TRBJ2-2 TRBD2 . TRBV5-1 TGCGCCAGCAGCCATACTAGCGGGAGGAGGGAGCTGTTTTTT CASSHTSGRRELFF
TRBJ2-2 TRBD1 few TRBV20-1 TGCAGTGCTACCCGCCCCCGCCAGGGGGCCGGGGAGCTGTTTTTT CSATRPRQGAGELFF
TRBJ2-4 . . TRBV20-1 TGCAGTGCTCTAGCTCGGGGTCAAAACATTCAGTACTTC CSALARGQNIQYF
TRBJ2-3 TRBD1 many TRBV7-2 TGTGCCAGCAGCTTTGACAGGGGTGGCACAGATACGCAGTATTTT CASSFDRGGTDTQYF
TRBJ2-5 TRBD2 . TRBV7-8 TGTGCCAGCAGCCTCCGGACTAGCGGGGAATTACAAGAGACCCAGTACTTC CASSLRTSGELQETQYF
TRBJ1-4 . few TRBV6-5 TGTGCCAGCAGTTACTCTGAGACAGGTGAAAAACTGTTTTTT CASSYSETGEKLFF
TRBJ2-5 TRBD2 . TRBV2 TGTGCCAGCACCCCCGGACTAGCGGGAGGAGGGGGCCAAGAGACCCAGTACTTC CASTPGLAGGGGQETQYF
TRBJ2-7 TRBD2 few TRBV2 TGTGCCGGGGGACTAGTAATCTACGAGCAGTACTTC CAGGLVIYEQYF
TRBJ1-1 TRBD1 . TRBV12-3/TRBV12-4 TGTGCCAGCAGGCGGACAGGCGAGAACACTGAAGCTTTCTTT CASRRTGENTEAFF
TRBJ2-2 . few TRBV19 TGTGCCAGTAGGGCCGGGACATTGAACACCGGGGAGCTGTTTTTT CASRAGTLNTGELFF
TRBJ2-1 . . TRBV19 TGTGCCAGTAGTCATAAAGGGGACCGGGTCCCCTTTACCAATGAGCAGTTCTTC CASSHKGDRVPFTNEQFF
TRBJ2-1 TRBD2 . TRBV7-6 TGTGCCAGCAGCTTAGGGGAGGGCACGGAGCAGTTCTTC CASSLGEGTEQFF
TRBJ1-3 . . TRBV12-3/TRBV12-4 TGTGCCAGCAGTTTTGCGCGGGGTTCGCAAAACACCATATATTTT CASSFARGSQNTIYF
TRBJ1-2 . few TRBV4-3 TGCGCCAGCAGCCAAGATAGGGGGATGCTGGCTAACTATGGCTACACCTTC CASSQDRGMLANYGYTF
TRBJ2-3 . . TRBV29-1 TGCAGCGTTGAAGGGCTAGCTCGCACAGATACGCAGTATTTT CSVEGLARTDTQYF